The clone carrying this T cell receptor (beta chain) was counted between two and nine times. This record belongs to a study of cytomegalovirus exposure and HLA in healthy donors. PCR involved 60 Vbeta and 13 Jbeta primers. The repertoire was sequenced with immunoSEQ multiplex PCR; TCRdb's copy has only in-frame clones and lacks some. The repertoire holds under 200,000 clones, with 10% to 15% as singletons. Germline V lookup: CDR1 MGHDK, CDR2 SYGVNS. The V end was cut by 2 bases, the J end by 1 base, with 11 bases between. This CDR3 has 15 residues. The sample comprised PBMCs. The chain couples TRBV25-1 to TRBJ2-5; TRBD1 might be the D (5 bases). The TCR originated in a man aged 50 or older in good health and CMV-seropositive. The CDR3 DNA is TGTGCCAGCAGTGAAGGTTTGACAGCCCAAGAGACCCAGTACTTC. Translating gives CASSEGLTAQETQYF.